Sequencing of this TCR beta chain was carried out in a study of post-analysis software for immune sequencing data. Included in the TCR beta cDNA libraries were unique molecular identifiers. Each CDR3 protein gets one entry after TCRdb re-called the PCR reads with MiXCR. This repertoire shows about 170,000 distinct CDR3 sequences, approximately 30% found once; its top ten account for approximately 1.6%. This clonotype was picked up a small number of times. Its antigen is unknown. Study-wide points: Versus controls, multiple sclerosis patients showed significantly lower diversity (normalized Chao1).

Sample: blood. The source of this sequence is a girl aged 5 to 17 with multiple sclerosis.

Written as DNA, the CDR3 is TGCGCCAGCAGCCAGGCTAGACTAGCAGGTCAGGAGACCCAGTACTTC. This translates into CASSQARLAGQETQYF. The V gene is TRBV4-1, the J gene TRBJ2-5, with TRBD2 identical over 7 bases. The CDR3 sequence is 16 residues long. V lost 3 bases, J lost 5 bases, and 12 bases stayed unmatched. Germline values: CDR1 MGHRA, CDR2 YSYEKL.